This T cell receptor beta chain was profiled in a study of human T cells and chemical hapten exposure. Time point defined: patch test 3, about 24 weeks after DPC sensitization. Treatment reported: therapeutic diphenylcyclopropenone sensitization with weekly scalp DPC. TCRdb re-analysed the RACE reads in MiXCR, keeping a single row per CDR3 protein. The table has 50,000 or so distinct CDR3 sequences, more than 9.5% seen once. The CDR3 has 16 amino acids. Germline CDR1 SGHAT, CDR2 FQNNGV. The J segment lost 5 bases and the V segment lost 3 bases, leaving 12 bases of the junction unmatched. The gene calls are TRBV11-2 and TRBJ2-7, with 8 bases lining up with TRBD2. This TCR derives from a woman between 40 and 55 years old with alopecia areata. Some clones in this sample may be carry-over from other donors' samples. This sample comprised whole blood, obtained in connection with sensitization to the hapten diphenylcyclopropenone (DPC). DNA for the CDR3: TGTGCCAGCAGCTTGCCCCTCCTCGGGGGGGGCGACGAGCAGTACTTC. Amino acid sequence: CASSLPLLGGGDEQYF.